The TCR beta chain under discussion was sequenced for a study of blood T cell repertoires in COVID-19 (dated by TCRdb to 2019 to 2021). As for the study more broadly: The collaborator samples originated in the United States, Italy and Spain and spanned the acute and convalescent phases of COVID-19. The samples were drawn from two sources: the first 160 participants of the ongoing ImmuneRACE study, and over 950 subjects contributed by 6 global collaborators. The sample metadata nearly always contained a de-identified subject ID, COVID-19 status, age in years and sex. Where available, HLA class I and class II types were obtained from metadata supplied by the sample provider rather than from assay-based typing. Deeply sampled blood TCRbeta repertoires from subjects exposed to, actively infected with, or recovered from COVID-19 were included in the dataset. The material from the prospective study consisted of cDNA or gDNA derived from T cells, B-cell-depleted T cells, or PBMCs. A freely available public database, intended as a resource for researchers studying the immune response to SARS-CoV-2, is where the repertoires were released.

Collaborating institutions collected whole blood in K2EDTA tubes following their own protocols. For TCRbeta analysis, collaborator samples were shipped as frozen whole blood, as isolated PBMCs, or as DNA extracted from either sample type. TCRbeta CDR3 regions were amplified from genomic DNA using the immunoSEQ Assay, a bias-controlled multiplex PCR. Processing in the source paper ran as follows. The number of nucleated cells in each sample was estimated from the amplification of reference gene primers within the assay. Sequence reads were collapsed and filtered to measure the absolute abundance of every unique TCRbeta CDR3 rearrangement. For each sample, productive Simpson clonality was calculated as the square root of Simpson's diversity index across productive rearrangements. Drawn from immuneACCESS, this table holds only the in-frame rearrangements with V and J called that TCRdb kept. Clones are partly lost; checked studies trace under half to an unresolved V gene and leave the rest unexplained. That table is the source of V, J and clone size, and D and trimming were worked out from the DNA. In all, the sample holds approximately 210,000 clones, and 80% to 90% of those were seen once. The top ten clones comprise less than 3% of the sample.

V lost 7 bases and J lost 12 bases, and the count of bases not matched to a germline gene is 7. The CDR3 starts with the cysteine, ends with the phenylalanine, and has 12 residues. Only CDR3 DNA is held: 36 bases, read in frame from base 1. The germline V gene sets CDR1 to KGHSH and CDR2 to LQKENI. The paper's findings and limits, for the study overall: Clinical and demographic metadata were provided uncurated, with the amount varying by source and participant.

Worth noting for this clone: It has no known antigen specificity. No much larger clone exists at a distance of one base, and base qualities are not known.

Recombination joined TRBV18 with TRBJ1-2; TRBD1 aligns with 11 central bases. The sequenced sample consisted of peripheral blood. The source of this sequence is a man aged 50 to 60 with active or convalescent COVID-19. The nucleotide sequence reads TGTGCCAGCTTCTCCGGGACAGGGGGTAACACCTTC. Protein translation: CASFSGTGGNTF.